A selection of T cell receptor beta chains follows, all from one sample in a study of T cells expressing NK-cell markers. TCRdb reprocessed the 5' RACE reads and keeps a single row for each CDR3 protein, giving no DNA. The table lists 150,000 or so distinct CDR3 sequences. The sample consisted of blood T cells: a sorted CD56 or NKG2C T cell subset, CD4+ or CD8+ T cells, or bulk PBMC T cells (not recorded which). These receptor sequences come from a woman aged 50 to 65 in good health. Both conserved end residues are part of each CDR3. The order of the fields is CDR3 length, V gene, J gene, CDR3 protein.

CDR3 length: 13
V gene: TRBV12-3/TRBV12-4
J gene: TRBJ2-1
CDR3 protein: CASSWGENNEQFF

CDR3 length: 14
V gene: TRBV19
J gene: TRBJ2-2
CDR3 protein: CASSIARNTGELFF

CDR3 length: 14
V gene: TRBV12-3/TRBV12-4
J gene: TRBJ1-2
CDR3 protein: CASSFELGGYGYTF

CDR3 length: 17
V gene: TRBV6-5
J gene: TRBJ1-2
CDR3 protein: CASRYGQGAHPNYGYTF

CDR3 length: 16
V gene: TRBV6-2/TRBV6-3
J gene: TRBJ2-3
CDR3 protein: CASSYSSGGHTDTQYF

CDR3 length: 16
V gene: TRBV5-1
J gene: TRBJ2-5
CDR3 protein: CASSFVIAGDYETQYF

CDR3 length: 11
V gene: TRBV29-1
J gene: TRBJ2-1
CDR3 protein: CSVALGIEQFF

CDR3 length: 11
V gene: TRBV5-6
J gene: TRBJ2-7
CDR3 protein: CASSLAREQYF

CDR3 length: 14
V gene: TRBV30
J gene: TRBJ1-1
CDR3 protein: CAWSVGVGNTEAFF

CDR3 length: 14
V gene: TRBV29-1
J gene: TRBJ1-1
CDR3 protein: CSVARGTHNTEAFF